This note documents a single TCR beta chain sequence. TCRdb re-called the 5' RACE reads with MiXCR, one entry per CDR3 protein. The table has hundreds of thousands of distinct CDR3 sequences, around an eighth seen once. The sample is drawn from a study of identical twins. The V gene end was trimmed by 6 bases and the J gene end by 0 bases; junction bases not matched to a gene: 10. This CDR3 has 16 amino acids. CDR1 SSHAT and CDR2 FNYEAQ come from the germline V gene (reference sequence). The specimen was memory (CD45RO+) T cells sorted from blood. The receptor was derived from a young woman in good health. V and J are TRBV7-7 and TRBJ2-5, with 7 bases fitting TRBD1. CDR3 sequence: CASRSGPGQHQETQYF. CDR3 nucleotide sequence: TGTGCCAGCAGGTCCGGTCCGGGACAGCACCAAGAGACCCAGTACTTC.